This entry concerns a single TCR beta chain. The table lists this clone with many counts. This receptor's antigen is unknown. The sequence runs out 3 residues before the end of the CDR3; the remainder is reconstructed from the germline J gene. Most of the CVID patients and most of the healthy controls were of Caucasian heritage. Heparinized peripheral whole blood samples of about 5 to 8.5 ml were collected from each donor. TCRbeta CDR3 repertoires were sequenced from genomic DNA of adults with common variable immune deficiency (CVID) and healthy adult controls. The control group comprised some 22 healthy adult volunteers, about 12 female and about 10 male, aged about 23 to 75 years with a mean age of roughly 34. To isolate peripheral blood mononuclear cells, diluted blood was subjected to density centrifugation over Hypaque 1077 or Ficoll-Paque. Genomic DNA was obtained from unsorted mononuclear cells through either Qiagen column purification or a centrifugation-based method.

The data were obtained in a study of T cell clonality in common variable immunodeficiency (dated by TCRdb to between 2014 and 2017). General findings and caveats noted by the study authors: Although equal DNA input was used, an average of approximately 74,000 unique sequences per sample was obtained for controls, compared with around 30,000 for CVID samples. TCRbeta clonality was higher in CVID subjects than in healthy controls (t-test p = 0.018), and the increase was most characteristic of about a third of subjects. CVID TCRbeta sequences reportedly showed fewer deletions and N-nucleotide insertions and lacked highly modified clones with 13 or more V deletions. CVID subjects shared fewer TCRbeta clones with each other than healthy controls did (p < 0.0001). It was noted by the authors that sequencing of the repertoires of T cell subpopulations would be needed to clarify the cause of the increased clonality in CVID. Differences among patients in the CVID cohort limited the correlations between repertoire features and clinical complications.

For sequencing, equivalent amounts of genomic DNA were input from CVID and control samples. For every sample, a 60 bp segment covering the rearranged TCRbeta CDR3 region was amplified and then sequenced. The immunoSEQ assay, a bias-corrected multiplex PCR combined with high-throughput sequencing, was used for TCRbeta amplification. The study's processing was this. Every unique nucleotide sequence was considered a clone and was annotated with V, D and J genes, copy number and frequency. Sequences were labeled productive if in frame, and non-productive if out of frame or containing stop codons. Clonality was calculated from Shannon's entropy as previously described. The predicted amino acid sequences of productive clones were used to derive the mean CDR3 Kyte-Doolittle hydropathy. Hierarchical clustering of scaled V gene usage was performed with the R hclust function using Manhattan distance and complete linkage. Sharing of clones by CDR3 amino acid sequence was evaluated through resampling of 12 repertoires per group over 100 rounds. The repertoires were searched for approximately 72 published EBV-specific TCRbeta sequences and roughly 250 published CMV-specific TCRbeta sequences. Analysis left out a couple of CVID samples that produced under 10,000 sequences, so 35 to 50 CVID repertoires remained. Entries here come from immuneACCESS through TCRdb and include only in-frame sequences with V and J called. Some clones fail to appear in such tables; in the studies checked, an unresolved V gene covers under half of the shortfall, and the cause of the remainder is unknown. That table gives V, J and clone size, and the DNA gave D and trimming. The sample comprises approximately 50,000 clones, and every one was counted more than once. The biggest ten clones account for 0.7% to 0.95% of the sample.

Unmatched junction bases come to 10, with V trimmed by 4 bases and J by 4 bases. The CDR3 has 15 amino acids, counting the end cysteine and phenylalanine. The CDR3 was read in part: 36 bases, with the frame set at base 1. Looking up the germline V gene (reference sequence) yields CDR1 LNHDA and CDR2 SQIVND. This TCR came from a person between 18 and 75 years old in good health. Recombination joined TRBV19 with TRBJ2-7; 7 central nucleotides agree with TRBD1. What was sequenced was peripheral blood mononuclear cells. The CDR3 DNA, read in part, is TGTGCCAGTAGTACAGCGACTGGGACAGCATACGAG. This translates into CASSTATGTAYE. The complete CDR3 sequence is CASSTATGTAYEQYF.